These 32 T cell receptor beta chains came from one sample sequenced in a study of identical twins' blood T cells. MiXCR, applied by TCRdb to the 5' RACE reads, yields one record per CDR3 protein. The sample lists hundreds of thousands of distinct CDR3 sequences, roughly 28% occurring once. The sample consisted of PBMCs. These receptors were collected from a woman between 18 and 55 years old in good health.

The V and J genes are TRBV13 and TRBJ2-1; D unresolved. Trimming took 1 base from V and 0 from J, leaving 10 bases between them. The CDR3 totals 16 residues. The germline CDR1 and CDR2 sequences are PRHDT and FYEKMQ (reference sequence). CDR3 sequence (DNA): TGTGCCAGCAGCTTAGTGCCAACGGGCTCCTACAATGAGCAGTTCTTC. It codes for CASSLVPTGSYNEQFF.

This clonotype was seen more than once but under ten times. The rearrangement joins TRBV5-1 to TRBJ1-1; D gene ambiguous. V was shortened by 0 bases and J by 4 bases, with 10 bases between the two germline ends. Germline CDR1 is SGHRS and CDR2 is YFSETQ. CDR3 length equals 14 residues. This chain's CDR3 is CASSLGSLLTEAFF. The CDR3 region has the DNA TGCGCCAGCAGCTTGGGCTCCCTGCTCACTGAAGCTTTCTTT.

The J gene is TRBJ2-2, the V gene TRBV2; TRBD2 matches at 11 bases. This CDR3 has 13 amino acids. The germline V gene encodes CDR1 SNHLY and CDR2 FYNNEI. Trimming removed 10 bases from V and 4 bases from J; junction bases left unmatched: 2. Here the CDR3 DNA reads TGTGCCAATAGCGGGAGGGTCACCGGGGAGCTGTTTTTT. Translating it yields CANSGRVTGELFF.

Concerning this clonotype itself: A much larger clone lies a single base off, so this may be a read error. V gene TRBV18 combines with J gene TRBJ1-1; D is uncertain. This CDR3 spans 15 amino acids. Trimming stripped 6 bases from V and 5 bases from J, with 19 bases between. In germline, CDR1 is KGHSH, CDR2 LQKENI. The CDR3 sequence: CASSADGLGRTEAFF. DNA for the CDR3: TGTGCCAGCTCTGCGGACGGGTTGGGGAGAACTGAAGCTTTCTTT.

At least ten counts were recorded for this clonotype. This chain connects TRBV20-1 to TRBJ1-4; unclear D gene. The CDR3 runs to 12 residues. Trimming took off 0 bases at V and 8 bases at J, with 7 bases between the two ends. From germline, CDR1 is DFQATT and CDR2 SNEGSKA (reference sequence). The CDR3 nucleotides are TGCAGTGCTAGAGATGGTCGGGAAAAACTGTTTTTT. Translating gives CSARDGREKLFF.

The V gene is TRBV29-1, the J gene TRBJ2-2; 8 nucleotides agree with TRBD2. This CDR3 has 13 amino acids. Trimming at V came to 4 bases and at J to 9 bases, leaving 7 bases not matched to a gene. Germline V gene sequence: CDR1 SQVTM, CDR2 ANQGSEA. The CDR3 nucleotides read TGCAGCGTTGTGGCGGGAGGTGGCCGGGAGCTGTTTTTT. Protein: CSVVAGGGRELFF.

The table lists this clonotype with a few counts. The V gene is TRBV20-1, the J gene TRBJ2-5; D is possibly TRBD2 (6 bases). The CDR3 sequence is 19 residues long. Germline assignment: CDR1 DFQATT and CDR2 SNEGSKA (reference sequence). Trimming left V 1 base short and J 0 bases short, with 24 bases between. The CDR3 here is CSARVPSGRNSGYQETQYF. The CDR3 DNA follows: TGCAGTGCTAGAGTCCCAAGCGGGCGCAATTCGGGATACCAAGAGACCCAGTACTTC.

The genes are TRBV7-7 and TRBJ2-2, with 9 bases that match TRBD2. Germline loops: CDR1 SSHAT, CDR2 FNYEAQ (reference sequence). The CDR3 loop spans 19 amino acids. Trimming at V came to 6 bases and at J to 6 bases, leaving 20 bases not matched to a gene. The CDR3 region has the DNA TGTGCCAGCAGTCCTTTAGCGGGAGCTGCGGTGTCTGGGGCCGGGGAGCTGTTTTTT. Its protein product is CASSPLAGAAVSGAGELFF.

The chain is built from TRBV9 and TRBJ2-5, with 8 bases that match TRBD1. The V segment lost 10 bases and the J segment 5 bases; nucleotides outside the gene matches: 1. From germline, CDR1 is SGDLS and CDR2 YYNGEE. This CDR3 region has 10 residues. CDR3 loop: CASGGETQYF. Here the CDR3 DNA reads TGTGCCTCAGGGGGCGAGACCCAGTACTTC.

The chain couples TRBV7-9 to TRBJ2-7; 8 bases are a match to TRBD2. V was pared by 1 base and J by 2 bases, with 4 bases of the junction left unmatched. The CDR3 runs 15 residues. Per the germline V gene, CDR1 is SEHNR and CDR2 is FQNEAQ (reference sequence). The CDR3 nucleotides read TGTGCCAGCAGCTTAGTGGTAGCGGGGACCTACGAGCAGTACTTC. This gives the protein CASSLVVAGTYEQYF.

As for this clonotype: A read error may produce the germline difference seen at one junction end. This chain joins TRBV24-1 and TRBJ2-7, with D uncertain. The CDR3 sequence is 11 residues long. Germline V gene sequence: CDR1 KGHDR, CDR2 SFDVKD. Written as DNA, the CDR3 is TGTGCCACCTGTGATGGCTACGAGCAGTACTTC. Protein product: CATCDGYEQYF.

This chain connects TRBV6-6 to TRBJ1-2; D possibly corresponds to TRBD1 (6 bases). In germline, CDR1 is MNHNY, CDR2 SVGAGI (reference sequence). V lost 8 bases to trimming and J lost 4 bases, with 17 bases between them. The CDR3 has 14 residues. The CDR3 region is CASGSITGSYGYTF. As DNA, the CDR3 is TGTGCCAGCGGTTCGATTACAGGGAGCTATGGCTACACCTTC.

The chain combines TRBV5-1 with TRBJ2-3; TRBD2 aligns across 10 bases. This CDR3 comprises 15 residues. Per germline, CDR1 SGHRS and CDR2 YFSETQ. Trimming took 5 bases from V and 0 from J; bases not matched to a gene: 3. CDR3 sequence reads: CASRILAGSTDTQYF. Here the CDR3 DNA reads TGCGCCAGCAGAATACTAGCGGGGAGCACAGATACGCAGTATTTT.

This clonotype was seen repeatedly, ten times or more. This chain connects TRBV29-1 to TRBJ1-5; TRBD1 agrees at 7 bases. V shed 5 bases, J shed 4 bases, and the junction held 5 bases outside the gene matches. Germline CDR1 and CDR2: SQVTM and ANQGSEA. There are 13 residues in the CDR3. DNA of the CDR3: TGCAGCGTTAGAGGGGGCGCAAATCAGCCCCAGCATTTT. This codes for CSVRGGANQPQHF.

The CDR3 loop is CASSLINSGTGELFF. The CDR3 DNA reads as TGTGCCAGCAGCTTAATCAATTCGGGGACCGGGGAGCTGTTTTTT. The rearrangement links TRBV11-3 to TRBJ2-2; D might be TRBD2 (5 bases). This CDR3 spans 15 amino acids. The V gene's germline CDR1 is SGHNT and CDR2 YENEEA. Trimming took 2 bases from V and 5 from J, leaving 12 bases between them.

In its sample, this clonotype was seen a few times. V gene TRBV20-1 combines with J gene TRBJ2-2; 7 nucleotides match TRBD1. V shed 4 bases and J 1 base; nucleotides not matched to a gene: 3. This CDR3 is 14 amino acids long. From germline, CDR1 is DFQATT and CDR2 SNEGSKA (reference sequence). Here the CDR3 reads CSAKRQGNTGELFF. CDR3 coding DNA: TGCAGTGCTAAAAGACAGGGGAACACCGGGGAGCTGTTTTTT.

This clonotype has only a few counts. The chain joins TRBV5-1 to TRBJ1-6; D remains unclear. Trimming removed 4 bases from V and 10 bases from J, with 18 bases in between. CDR1 and CDR2 (germline): SGHRS, YFSETQ. The CDR3 is 15 residues long. CDR3 loop: CASSPSGQVGSPLHF. The CDR3 DNA sequence: TGCGCCAGCAGCCCATCCGGGCAAGTGGGCTCACCCCTCCACTTT.

The gene calls are TRBV13 and TRBJ2-3, with D possibly matching TRBD1 (6 bases). Germline CDR1 reads PRHDT; CDR2 reads FYEKMQ (reference sequence). This CDR3 contains 19 residues. Trimming stripped 2 bases from V and 2 bases from J, with 23 bases between. The DNA of the CDR3 is TGTGCCAGCAGCTTACTACAGGGAGTGTCAGGCCTACACACAGATACGCAGTATTTT. Translated, it gives CASSLLQGVSGLHTDTQYF. Drawing the rest from reference TRBV13 and TRBJ2-3, the complete variable domain is AAGVIQSPRHLIKEKRETATLKCYPIPRHDTVYWYQQGPGQDPQFLISFYEKMQSDKGSIPDRFSAQQFSDYHSELNMSSLELGDSALYFCASSLLQGVSGLHTDTQYFGPGTRLTVL.

The chain links TRBV29-1 to TRBJ1-1; no reliable D call. CDR3 size: 10 residues. V was cut by 6 bases and J by 7 bases, with 9 bases left in between. The germline V gene encodes CDR1 SQVTM and CDR2 ANQGSEA. The CDR3 protein is CSVWTDEAFF. The CDR3 DNA reads TGCAGCGTGTGGACGGATGAAGCTTTCTTT.

This clonotype occurred a few times. The chain joins TRBV9 to TRBJ2-2, with 7 bases aligning to TRBD2. This CDR3 has 16 amino acids. Losses at the gene ends were 0 bases for V and 3 bases for J; bases not matched to a gene: 5. The germline V gene encodes CDR1 SGDLS and CDR2 YYNGEE. The CDR3 loop is CASSVAGEGYTGELFF. CDR3 DNA: TGTGCCAGCAGCGTAGCTGGGGAGGGTTACACCGGGGAGCTGTTTTTT.

This clonotype was counted a few times. This chain connects TRBV12-3 or TRBV12-4 to TRBJ1-3; possibly TRBD1 for D (5 bases). Trimming cost V 7 bases and J 4 bases, with 14 bases left between them. This CDR3 comprises 14 residues. The CDR3 DNA is TGTGCCAGCAAATCGGGGGGAGGAGGAAACACCATATATTTT. It yields the protein CASKSGGGGNTIYF.

This clonotype was found once. This may be a read error, as it is one base from a much larger clone. CDR3 coding DNA: TGTGCCAGCAGCTTAGCGCGCCAGTACGGGCAGTACTTC. Protein sequence: CASSLARQYGQYF. This sequence joins TRBV7-2 and TRBJ2-7; D is undetermined. The CDR3 runs to 13 residues. CDR1 is SGHTA, CDR2 FQGNSA, per germline.

This clonotype was seen just once. This chain joins TRBV30 and TRBJ1-6; D is ambiguous. CDR1 and CDR2 (germline): GTSNPN, SVGIG (reference sequence). This CDR3 region has 12 residues. V was clipped by 0 bases and J by 10 bases, with 7 bases between them. Written as DNA, the CDR3 is TGTGCCTGGAGTGTAGTTTCGTCACCCCTCCACTTT. Residues: CAWSVVSSPLHF.

This clonotype was detected many times. V gene TRBV6-2 or TRBV6-3 combines with J gene TRBJ1-1; no firm D call. V dropped 2 bases and J dropped 7 bases, with 5 bases sitting between them. The germline CDR1 and CDR2 sequences are MNHEY and SVGEGT. The CDR3 covers 11 residues. The CDR3 coding sequence is TGTGCCAGCAGTTACCAAGGTGAAGCTTTCTTT. Its protein product is CASSYQGEAFF.

In its sample, this clonotype was seen a few times. V usage is TRBV10-3 and J usage is TRBJ2-1; D is perhaps TRBD2 (5 bases). Per the germline V gene, CDR1 is ENHRY and CDR2 is SYGVKD. Trimming pared 4 bases from V and 6 bases from J, leaving 13 bases between. This CDR3 is built from 14 residues. CDR3 region: CAISGSGWGNEQFF. The CDR3 DNA follows: TGTGCCATCAGTGGTTCGGGGTGGGGCAATGAGCAGTTCTTC.

This clonotype has only a few counts. This chain links TRBV29-1 with TRBJ1-1; weak D call: TRBD1 (5 bases). This CDR3 spans 12 amino acids. The V end was cut by 2 bases, the J end by 8 bases, with 12 bases between. Germline V lookup: CDR1 SQVTM, CDR2 ANQGSEA. CDR3 nucleotides: TGCAGCGTTGAAATGGTGGGGGGGGAAGCTTTCTTT. Encoded protein: CSVEMVGGEAFF.

Concerning this clonotype itself: This may stem from a read error, because a much larger clone lies one nucleotide away. V gene TRBV3-1 combines with J gene TRBJ2-5, with D uncertain. The CDR3 is made up of 12 amino acids. Germline V gene lookup returns CDR1 LGHDT and CDR2 YNNKEL (reference sequence). The CDR3, as DNA: TGTTCCAGCTTCAGTAAACAAGAGACCCAGTACTTC. Translating gives CSSFSKQETQYF.

CDR3 bases: TGCAGTGCTGTAGGATTCTACTCTGGGGCCAACGTCCTGACTTTC. Amino acid sequence: CSAVGFYSGANVLTF. This chain uses TRBV20-1 with TRBJ2-6, with unresolved D. This CDR3 comprises 15 residues. Germline loops: CDR1 DFQATT, CDR2 SNEGSKA (reference sequence). Trimming shortened V by 5 bases and J by 0 bases, and 11 bases separated the two germline ends.

This clonotype appeared once. V usage is TRBV6-2 or TRBV6-3 and J usage is TRBJ2-1, with a weak D call TRBD2 (6 bases). CDR3 size: 13 residues. From germline, CDR1 is MNHEY and CDR2 SVGEGT. The germline V and J ends were trimmed by 9 bases and 9 bases, with 18 bases remaining between them. The DNA for the CDR3 is TGTGCCAGAAGTCGGATTCGGGAGAGTGAGCAGTTCTTC. This sequence encodes CARSRIRESEQFF.

The chain carries TRBV5-1 and TRBJ1-1, with TRBD1 matching 7 bases. V dropped 4 bases and J dropped 4; count of bases not matched to a gene: 7. This CDR3 spans 14 amino acids. The germline V gene encodes CDR1 SGHRS and CDR2 YFSETQ. The CDR3 region is CASSPDTGVTEAFF. CDR3 DNA: TGCGCCAGCAGCCCGGACACAGGGGTCACTGAAGCTTTCTTT.

This clonotype was seen a single time. This sequence may be a read error, since a much larger clone differs from it by one base. The CDR3 does not end in the conserved phenylalanine or tryptophan, so this is likely a read error. This chain uses TRBV29-1 with TRBJ1-1; D remains ambiguous. This CDR3 is built from 13 residues. The ends were cut back, 7 bases at V and 2 bases at J, with 14 bases in the middle. Germline V gene lookup returns CDR1 SQVTM and CDR2 ANQGSEA. CDR3 in amino acids: CSGALLSNTEAFL. The CDR3, as DNA: TGCAGCGGGGCGCTTCTCTCTAACACTGAAGCTTTCCTT.

V usage is TRBV10-3 and J usage is TRBJ1-6, with TRBD1 matching 12 bases. Germline CDR1 ENHRY, CDR2 SYGVKD. This CDR3 has 16 residues. The CDR3 loop is CGSTGQGANIDSPLHF. As DNA, the CDR3 is TGTGGCTCTACGGGACAGGGGGCGAATATTGATTCACCCCTCCACTTT.